This T cell receptor (beta chain) was captured by sequencing in a study of blood T cells in healthy people across ages. A J-beta primer mix and a sample-barcoded 5' primer were used in a second PCR of about 7 to 12 cycles. In TCRdb, the 5' RACE reads were re-called with MiXCR into one record per CDR3 protein. The table has approximately 850,000 distinct CDR3 sequences, roughly 50% seen once. Trimming stripped 6 bases from V and 5 bases from J, with 17 bases between. The CDR3 is made up of 15 amino acids. The V gene's germline CDR1 is MGHDK and CDR2 SYGVNS. This receptor was taken from a man aged 25 to 40 in good health. Sequencing input: blood. This chain links TRBV25-1 with TRBJ2-1; D is possibly TRBD1 (6 bases). The CDR3 is CASRSHRDTNNEQFF. The DNA of the CDR3 is TGTGCCAGCAGGAGCCACCGGGACACAAACAATGAGCAGTTCTTC.